This is a list of T cell receptor beta chains from one sample in a study of T-cell reconstitution after alpha-beta-depleted transplantation in children. Each CDR3 protein is one row after TCRdb ran MiXCR on the PCR reads. The sample shows some 300,000 distinct CDR3 sequences, 10% of them seen only once. This material consisted of PBMCs, taken before TCRalphabeta/CD19-depleted stem cell transplant. Receptor source: a boy under two years old with acute myeloid leukemia, due to receive a stem cell transplant. The CDR3 runs from the conserved cysteine through the conserved F or W. A D gene is named only where the DNA matches it firmly. Size is omitted from some rows. Given values are once, few, many or a class for expanded clones.

abundance,len,v_gene,j_gene,d_gene,CDR3aa,CDR3nt
few,15,TRBV29-1,TRBJ2-4,-,CSVETRALAKNIQYF,TGCAGCGTAGAAACTAGAGCACTAGCCAAAAACATTCAGTACTTC
many,14,TRBV24-1,TRBJ2-3,-,CATSDLRDTDTQYF,TGTGCCACCAGTGATTTACGGGACACAGATACGCAGTATTTT
many,13,TRBV7-2,TRBJ2-7,-,CASSLVGWDEQYF,TGTGCCAGCAGCTTAGTTGGCTGGGACGAGCAGTACTTC
-,16,TRBV18,TRBJ2-1,TRBD2,CASSPPETSGGNEQFF,TGTGCCAGCTCACCACCGGAAACTAGCGGGGGGAATGAGCAGTTCTTC
many,15,TRBV28,TRBJ2-2,TRBD2,CASSHSGGYTGELFF,TGTGCCAGCAGTCATAGCGGGGGGTACACCGGGGAGCTGTTTTTT
few,16,TRBV6-2/TRBV6-3,TRBJ2-7,-,CASSYSTTGLTYEQYF,TGTGCCAGCAGTTACTCTACGACAGGCCTCACCTACGAGCAGTACTTC
many,13,TRBV4-2,TRBJ1-1,-,CASSQDILRQAFF,TGTGCCAGCAGCCAAGACATACTGAGGCAGGCTTTCTTT
many,15,TRBV28,TRBJ1-6,-,CASSLRDRNNSPLHF,TGTGCCAGCAGTCTCCGAGACAGAAATAATTCACCCCTCCACTTT
many,12,TRBV6-5,TRBJ2-3,-,CASSRTGDTQYF,TGTGCCAGCAGTCGGACCGGGGATACGCAGTATTTT
many,14,TRBV5-1,TRBJ2-7,-,CASSPPLGSYEQYF,TGCGCCAGCAGCCCCCCACTCGGCAGCTACGAGCAGTACTTC
many,14,TRBV12-3/TRBV12-4,TRBJ2-1,-,CASSLQISYNEQFF,TGTGCCAGCAGTTTACAGATCTCCTACAATGAGCAGTTCTTC
many,14,TRBV7-2,TRBJ2-7,-,CASSLVDSTYEQYF,TGTGCCAGCAGCTTAGTAGACAGTACCTACGAGCAGTACTTC
many,13,TRBV3-1,TRBJ2-3,-,CASSLGESDTQYF,TGTGCCAGCAGCCTAGGGGAGTCCGATACGCAGTATTTT
-,15,TRBV15,TRBJ2-7,-,CATSREGGGSYEQYF,TGTGCCACCAGCAGAGAGGGAGGGGGCTCCTACGAGCAGTACTTC
many,14,TRBV5-1,TRBJ1-1,-,CASSLARVNTEAFF,TGCGCCAGCAGCTTGGCCAGGGTAAACACTGAAGCTTTCTTT
-,15,TRBV27,TRBJ1-2,-,CASSLVPGLPYGYSF,TGTGCCAGCAGTTTGGTTCCGGGACTTCCTTATGGCTACTCCTTC
few,12,TRBV12-3/TRBV12-4,TRBJ2-7,-,CASSAGVDEQYF,TGTGCCAGCAGTGCCGGGGTAGACGAGCAGTACTTC
many,13,TRBV29-1,TRBJ2-1,-,CSLFWTGHNEQFF,TGCAGCCTTTTCTGGACTGGTCACAATGAGCAGTTCTTC
-,11,TRBV30,TRBJ1-2,-,CAWGWMYGYTF,TGTGCCTGGGGTTGGATGTATGGCTACACCTTC
many,11,TRBV29-1,TRBJ2-5,-,CSVEVGETQYF,TGCAGCGTTGAAGTAGGGGAGACCCAGTACTTC
many,14,TRBV15,TRBJ2-7,-,CATSREGRSYEQYF,TGTGCCACCAGCAGAGAGGGTAGATCCTACGAGCAGTACTTC
many,17,TRBV9,TRBJ2-3,-,CASSVVRTNRGTDTQYF,TGTGCCAGCAGCGTAGTGCGAACCAACCGGGGCACAGATACGCAGTATTTT
many,14,TRBV5-1,TRBJ2-2,-,CASSFKPDTGELFF,TGCGCCAGCAGCTTCAAACCGGACACCGGGGAGCTGTTTTTT
few,21,TRBV28,TRBJ1-1,TRBD1,CASSLKAQGALLINLNTEAFF,TGTGCCAGCAGTTTAAAGGCCCAGGGGGCTTTACTTATAAACTTGAACACTGAAGCTTTCTTT
many,18,TRBV20-1,TRBJ2-6,TRBD1,CSASGGWQGAVGANVLTF,TGCAGTGCTAGTGGGGGGTGGCAGGGGGCAGTTGGGGCCAACGTCCTGACTTTC
many,15,TRBV12-3/TRBV12-4,TRBJ2-7,TRBD1,CASSLQGAGSYEQYF,TGCGCCAGCAGCTTACAGGGGGCCGGCTCCTACGAGCAGTACTTC
many,14,TRBV6-1,TRBJ1-5,TRBD1,CAGGQGARNQPQHF,TGTGCCGGAGGACAGGGGGCGCGAAATCAGCCCCAGCATTTT
many,16,TRBV5-1,TRBJ2-2,-,CASSLPFLGFTGELFF,TGCGCCAGCAGCCTCCCATTCTTGGGATTTACCGGGGAGCTGTTTTTT
many,14,TRBV27,TRBJ1-1,TRBD1,CASSLWTGDTEAFF,TGTGCCAGCAGTTTATGGACAGGGGACACTGAAGCTTTCTTT
few,15,TRBV6-5,TRBJ2-2,-,CASSYSRGFTGELFF,TGTGCCAGCAGTTACTCGCGGGGATTCACCGGGGAGCTGTTTTTT
many,15,TRBV29-1,TRBJ2-3,-,CSVEDGTSSTDTQYF,TGCAGCGTTGAGGACGGGACTTCTAGCACAGATACGCAGTATTTT
many,14,TRBV15,TRBJ2-2,-,CATEVEGGTGELFF,TGTGCCACCGAGGTCGAGGGAGGCACCGGGGAGCTGTTTTTT
many,14,TRBV6-1,TRBJ1-2,-,CASRLDPRGGGYTF,TGTGCCAGCAGACTGGACCCCAGGGGAGGCGGCTACACCTTC
few,16,TRBV6-5,TRBJ2-3,TRBD2,CASSYSGTSGLDTQYF,TGTGCCAGCAGTTACTCGGGGACTAGCGGTTTAGATACGCAGTATTTT
many,13,TRBV28,TRBJ2-5,-,CASSLLQAETQYF,TGTGCCAGCAGTTTATTACAGGCAGAGACCCAGTACTTC
many,16,TRBV12-3/TRBV12-4,TRBJ2-7,-,CASSKIRGTLIYEQYF,TGTGCCAGCAGTAAAATTCGCGGGACACTAATCTACGAGCAGTACTTC
many,12,TRBV24-1,TRBJ2-5,-,CATDPGRETQYF,TGTGCCACGGATCCGGGGAGAGAGACCCAGTACTTC
few,14,TRBV5-6,TRBJ1-4,-,CASSSGTEDEKLFF,TGTGCCAGCAGCTCCGGGACCGAAGATGAAAAACTGTTTTTT
many,14,TRBV9,TRBJ2-1,TRBD1,CASSVVDRVDEQFF,TGTGCCAGCAGCGTAGTGGACAGGGTCGATGAGCAGTTCTTC
few,15,TRBV27,TRBJ2-5,TRBD2,CAIGGTSGGRETQYF,TGTGCCATCGGTGGGACTAGCGGGGGGCGAGAGACCCAGTACTTC
many,15,TRBV15,TRBJ1-2,TRBD1,CATSRDLGTAYGYTF,TGTGCCACCAGCAGAGATCTCGGGACAGCCTATGGCTACACCTTC
many,15,TRBV7-3,TRBJ2-6,-,CASSLLGRGANVLTF,TGTGCCAGCAGCTTACTCGGGCGGGGGGCCAACGTCCTGACTTTC
many,16,TRBV5-1,TRBJ1-5,-,CASSLGDIYSNQPQHF,TGCGCCAGCAGCTTGGGGGACATCTATAGCAATCAGCCCCAGCATTTT